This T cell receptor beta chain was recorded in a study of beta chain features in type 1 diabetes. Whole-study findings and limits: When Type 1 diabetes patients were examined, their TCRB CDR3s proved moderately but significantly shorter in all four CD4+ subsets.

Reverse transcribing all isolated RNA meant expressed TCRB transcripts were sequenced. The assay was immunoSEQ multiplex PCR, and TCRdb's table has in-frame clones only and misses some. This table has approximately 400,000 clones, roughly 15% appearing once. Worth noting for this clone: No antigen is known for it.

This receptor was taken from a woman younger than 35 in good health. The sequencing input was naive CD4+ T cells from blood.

CDR3 protein: CASRGGLATETQYF. CDR3 nucleotides: TGTGCCAGCAGGGGCGGACTAGCGACAGAGACCCAGTACTTC. The rearrangement uses TRBV25-1 and TRBJ2-5; TRBD2 aligns across 9 bases. Germline V gene lookup returns CDR1 MGHDK and CDR2 SYGVNS. V shed 6 bases, J shed 4 bases, and the junction held 6 bases outside the gene matches. The CDR3 loop spans 14 amino acids.